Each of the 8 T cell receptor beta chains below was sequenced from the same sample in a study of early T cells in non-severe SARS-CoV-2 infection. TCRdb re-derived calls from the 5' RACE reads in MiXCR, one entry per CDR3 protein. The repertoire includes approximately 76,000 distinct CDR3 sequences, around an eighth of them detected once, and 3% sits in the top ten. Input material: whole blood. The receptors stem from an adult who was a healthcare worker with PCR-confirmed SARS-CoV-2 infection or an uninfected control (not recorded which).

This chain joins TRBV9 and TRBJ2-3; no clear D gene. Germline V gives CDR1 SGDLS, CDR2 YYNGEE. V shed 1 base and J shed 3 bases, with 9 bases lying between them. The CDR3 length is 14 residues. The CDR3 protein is CASSVTSKTDTQYF. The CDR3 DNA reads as TGTGCCAGCAGCGTAACCTCGAAGACAGATACGCAGTATTTT.

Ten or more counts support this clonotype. The CDR3 protein is CSVDHPGYDGYTF. As DNA, the CDR3 is TGCAGCGTTGATCACCCGGGTTATGATGGCTACACCTTC. The chain couples TRBV29-1 to TRBJ1-2; unclear D gene. Germline CDR1 is SQVTM and CDR2 is ANQGSEA. With 3 bases removed from V and 6 bases from J, the gap between germline ends came to 14 bases. This CDR3 has 13 amino acids.

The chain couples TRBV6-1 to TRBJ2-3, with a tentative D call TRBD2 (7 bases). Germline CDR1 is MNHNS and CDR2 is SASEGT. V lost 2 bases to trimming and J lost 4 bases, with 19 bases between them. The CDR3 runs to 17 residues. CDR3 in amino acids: CASSETVGGGPADTQYF. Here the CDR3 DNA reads TGTGCCAGCAGTGAAACGGTTGGGGGGGGGCCGGCAGATACGCAGTATTTT.

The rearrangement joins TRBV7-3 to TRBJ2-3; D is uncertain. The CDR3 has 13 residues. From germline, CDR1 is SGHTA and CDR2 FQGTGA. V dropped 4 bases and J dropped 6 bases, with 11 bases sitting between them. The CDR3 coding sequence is TGTGCCAGCAGCTCAATTAGAGATGATACGCAGTATTTT. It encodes CASSSIRDDTQYF. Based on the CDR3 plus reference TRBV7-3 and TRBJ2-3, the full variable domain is GAGVSQTPSNKVTEKGKYVELRCDPISGHTALYWYRQSLGQGPEFLIYFQGTGAADDSGLPNDRFFAVRPEGSVSTLKIQRTERGDSAVYLCASSSIRDDTQYFGPGTRLTVL.

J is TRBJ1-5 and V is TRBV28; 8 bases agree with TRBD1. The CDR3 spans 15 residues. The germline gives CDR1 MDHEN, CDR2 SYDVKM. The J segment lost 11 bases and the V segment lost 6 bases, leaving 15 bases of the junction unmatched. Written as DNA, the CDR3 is TGTGCCAGCAGCCTAGGGACAGGCGGGCAGGGGTCCCAGCATTTT. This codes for CASSLGTGGQGSQHF. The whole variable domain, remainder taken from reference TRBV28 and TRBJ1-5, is DVKVTQSSRYLVKRTGEKVFLECVQDMDHENMFWYRQDPGLGLRLIYFSYDVKMKEKGDIPEGYSVSREKKERFSLILESASTNQTSMYLCASSLGTGGQGSQHFGDGTRLSIL.

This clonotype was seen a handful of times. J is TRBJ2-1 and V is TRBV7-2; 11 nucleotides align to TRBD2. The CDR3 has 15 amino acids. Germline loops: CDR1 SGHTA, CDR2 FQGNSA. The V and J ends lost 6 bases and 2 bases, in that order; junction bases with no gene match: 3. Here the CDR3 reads CASRLAGGAYNEQFF. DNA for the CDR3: TGTGCCAGCAGGCTAGCGGGAGGCGCCTACAATGAGCAGTTCTTC.

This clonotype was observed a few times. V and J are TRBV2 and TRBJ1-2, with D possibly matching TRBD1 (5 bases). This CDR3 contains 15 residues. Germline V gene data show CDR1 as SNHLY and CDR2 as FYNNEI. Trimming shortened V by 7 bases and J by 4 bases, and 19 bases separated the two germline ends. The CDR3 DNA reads TGTGCCAGCACTTTAGGAGGGGCTCAGGGCTATGGCTACACCTTC. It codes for CASTLGGAQGYGYTF.

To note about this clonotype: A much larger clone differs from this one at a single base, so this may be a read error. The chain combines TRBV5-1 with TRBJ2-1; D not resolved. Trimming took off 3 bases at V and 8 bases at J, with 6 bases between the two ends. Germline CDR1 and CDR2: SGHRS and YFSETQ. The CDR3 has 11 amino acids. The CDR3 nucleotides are TGCGCCAGCAGCTCATCGGATGAGCAGTTCTTC. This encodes CASSSSDEQFF.